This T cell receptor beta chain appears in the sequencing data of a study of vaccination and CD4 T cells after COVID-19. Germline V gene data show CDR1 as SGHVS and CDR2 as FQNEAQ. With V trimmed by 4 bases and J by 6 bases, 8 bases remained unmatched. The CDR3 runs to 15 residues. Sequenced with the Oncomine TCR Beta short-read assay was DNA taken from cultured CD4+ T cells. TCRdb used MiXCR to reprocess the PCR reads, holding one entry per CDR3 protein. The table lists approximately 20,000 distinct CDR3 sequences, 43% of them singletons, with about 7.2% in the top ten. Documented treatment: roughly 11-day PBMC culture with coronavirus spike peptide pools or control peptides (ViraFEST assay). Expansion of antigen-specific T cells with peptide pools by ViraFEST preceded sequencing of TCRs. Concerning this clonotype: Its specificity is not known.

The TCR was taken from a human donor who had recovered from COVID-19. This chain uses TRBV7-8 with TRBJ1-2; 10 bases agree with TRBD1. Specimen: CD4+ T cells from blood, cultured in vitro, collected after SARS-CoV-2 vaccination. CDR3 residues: CASSSNPTGGHGYTF. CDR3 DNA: TGTGCCAGCAGCTCAAACCCGACAGGGGGCCATGGCTACACCTTC.